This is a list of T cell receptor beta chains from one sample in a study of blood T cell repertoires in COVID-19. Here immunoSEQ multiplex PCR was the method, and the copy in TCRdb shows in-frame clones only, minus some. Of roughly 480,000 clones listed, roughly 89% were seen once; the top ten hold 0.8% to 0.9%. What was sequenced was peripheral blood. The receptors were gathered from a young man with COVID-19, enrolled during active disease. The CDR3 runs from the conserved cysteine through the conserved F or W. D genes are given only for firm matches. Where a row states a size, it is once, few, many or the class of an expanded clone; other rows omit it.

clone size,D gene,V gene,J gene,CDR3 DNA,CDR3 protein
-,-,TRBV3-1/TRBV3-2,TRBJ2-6,TGTGCCAGCAGCGCAGGACACCCGCACTCTGGGGCCAACGTCCTGACTTTC,CASSAGHPHSGANVLTF
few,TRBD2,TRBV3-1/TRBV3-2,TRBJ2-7,TGTGCCAGCAGCGAAAGAGCACTAGCGGGACAGTACTTC,CASSERALAGQYF
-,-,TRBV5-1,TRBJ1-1,TGCGCCAGCAGCGATGGCCGGAGCAATGAAGCTTTCTTT,CASSDGRSNEAFF
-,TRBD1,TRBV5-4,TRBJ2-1,TGTGCCAGCAGCCTCCGGGACAGGGGGGGGAATGAGCAGTTCTTC,CASSLRDRGGNEQFF
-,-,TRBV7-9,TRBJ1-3,TGTGCCAGCAGGGTAGGGGGCTCTGGAAACACCATATATTTT,CASRVGGSGNTIYF
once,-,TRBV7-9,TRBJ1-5,TGTGCCAGCAGCCTGGGGGGGGGCCCCTATAGCAATCAGCCCCAGCATTTT,CASSLGGGPYSNQPQHF
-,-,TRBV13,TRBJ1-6,TGTGCCAGCAGCTTGCCAGGGGTGAATTCACCCCTCCACTTT,CASSLPGVNSPLHF
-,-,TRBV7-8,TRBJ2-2,TGTGCCAGCAGCTTAAATGTGGAGACCGAGCTGTTTTTT,CASSLNVETELFF
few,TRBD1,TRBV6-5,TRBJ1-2,TGTGCCAGCAAAATACAGGGGGCAAAGGGTGGCTACACCTTC,CASKIQGAKGGYTF
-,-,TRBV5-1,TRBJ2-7,TGCGCCAGCAGCCGCCGGTCTGCCTACGAGCAGTACTTC,CASSRRSAYEQYF
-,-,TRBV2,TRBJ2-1,TGTGCCAGCAGTCCTCTAGCATATGAGCAGTTCTTC,CASSPLAYEQFF
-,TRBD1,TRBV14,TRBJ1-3,TGTGCCAGCAGCCGGATCGGGACAGTTAACACCATATATTTT,CASSRIGTVNTIYF
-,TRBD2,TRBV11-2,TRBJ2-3,TGTGCCAGCAGCGGCCTAGCGGGGAATTTGGGTACGCAGTATTTT,CASSGLAGNLGTQYF
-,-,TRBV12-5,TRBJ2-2,TGTGCTAGTGCCCCAGGGATCGGGGAGCTGTTTTTT,CASAPGIGELFF
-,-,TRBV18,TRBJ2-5,TGTGCCAGCTCACCACAAACAGGGGGGGAAGAGACCCAGTACTTC,CASSPQTGGEETQYF
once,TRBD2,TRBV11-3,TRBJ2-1,TGTGCCAGCAGCTTAGATCGCGGGACTAGCGGGAGGGCCAGTGAGCAGTTCTTC,CASSLDRGTSGRASEQFF
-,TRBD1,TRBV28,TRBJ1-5,TGTGCCAGCAGTCTGACAGGGGGAAGACAGCCCCAGCATTTT,CASSLTGGRQPQHF
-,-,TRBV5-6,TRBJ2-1,TGTGCCAGCCTTTTCTACAATGAGCAGTTCTTC,CASLFYNEQFF
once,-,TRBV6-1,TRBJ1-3,TGTGCCAGCAGTGGAATCACAGGGACCTACTCTGGAAACACCATATATTTT,CASSGITGTYSGNTIYF
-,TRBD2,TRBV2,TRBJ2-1,TGTGCCAGCAGCTGGACTAGCGGACTCAATGAGCAGTTCTTC,CASSWTSGLNEQFF
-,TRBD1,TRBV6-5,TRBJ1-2,TGTGCCAGCAGTCCCGGACAGGAACCCTATGGCTACACCTTC,CASSPGQEPYGYTF